Presented here are 22 T cell receptor beta chains from one specimen sequenced in a study of T cell repertoires in cytomegalovirus infection. No antigen has been identified for these receptors. TCRdb called the reads again in MiXCR, with one record for every CDR3 protein. The data show approximately 110,000 distinct CDR3 sequences, 9.5% to 13% seen once. The sequencing input was PBMCs, sequenced either directly or after in vitro stimulation (not recorded which). These receptors originate from a human donor in good health (CMV status not recorded). Some clones in this sample may be carry-over from other donors' samples.

This clonotype showed up just a few times. The rearrangement links TRBV30 to TRBJ1-2; unclear D gene. CDR1 is GTSNPN and CDR2 is SVGIG in the germline V gene (reference sequence). V lost 3 bases and J lost 4, with 12 bases in between. The CDR3 is 13 residues long. In DNA, the CDR3 is TGTGCCTGGAGCGCCTTTATAAGCTATGGCTACACCTTC. Its translation is CAWSAFISYGYTF.

This clonotype appeared many times. V is TRBV7-8 and J is TRBJ2-1; 8 positions match TRBD2. The CDR3 runs 15 residues. After removal of 5 bases from V and 5 bases from J, the junction contained 8 bases not matched to a gene. Looked up from germline, CDR1 is SGHVS and CDR2 is FQNEAQ. CDR3 sequence: CASSLVIAGNNEQFF. The DNA for the CDR3 is TGTGCCAGCAGCCTAGTAATAGCGGGAAACAATGAGCAGTTCTTC. The complete variable domain, with remaining parts taken from reference TRBV7-8 and TRBJ2-1, reads GAGVSQSPRYKVAKRGQDVALRCDPISGHVSLFWYQQALGQGPEFLTYFQNEAQLDKSGLPSDRFFAERPEGSVSTLKIQRTQQEDSAVYLCASSLVIAGNNEQFFGPGTRLTVL.

This clonotype was seen repeatedly, ten times or more. The chain couples TRBV7-2 to TRBJ1-1; D uncertain. The CDR3 has 13 amino acids. Germline lookup yields CDR1 SGHTA and CDR2 FQGNSA. The V end lost 3 bases, the J end lost 5 bases, and 10 bases lay between the germline ends. DNA for the CDR3: TGTGCCAGCAGCTTTGGGAGGGAAACTGAAGCTTTCTTT. Its translation: CASSFGRETEAFF.

In its sample, this clonotype was seen a few times. V gene TRBV19 combines with J gene TRBJ2-1; weak D call: TRBD1 (6 bases). This CDR3 is built from 14 residues. CDR1 LNHDA and CDR2 SQIVND come from the germline V gene (reference sequence). Trimming took off 3 bases at V and 0 bases at J, with 6 bases between the two ends. The CDR3 DNA reads as TGTGCCAGTAGTATCAGGGGCTCCTACAATGAGCAGTTCTTC. Translated, it gives CASSIRGSYNEQFF.

This clonotype was counted only a few times. The chain uses TRBV7-2 and TRBJ2-7; 13 nucleotides line up with TRBD2. The CDR3 covers 14 residues. Germline V gene sequence: CDR1 SGHTA, CDR2 FQGNSA. The V and J ends lost 6 bases and 3 bases, in that order; junction bases with no gene match: 2. Here the CDR3 reads CASRRTSGSYEQYF. As DNA, the CDR3 is TGTGCCAGCAGGAGGACTAGCGGGAGCTACGAGCAGTACTTC.

There are many counts of this clonotype. This chain uses TRBV7-9 with TRBJ2-1; 7 nucleotides line up with TRBD2. The CDR3 covers 18 residues. Unmatched junction bases numbered 15, after V lost 4 bases and J lost 3 bases. Germline CDR1 SEHNR, CDR2 FQNEAQ (reference sequence). This chain's CDR3 is CASSSIRTLAAFYNEQFF. CDR3 DNA: TGTGCCAGCAGCTCAATACGTACCCTAGCGGCCTTCTACAATGAGCAGTTCTTC.

There are many counts of this clonotype. This sequence joins TRBV28 and TRBJ2-5; the D is unclear. Germline lookup yields CDR1 MDHEN and CDR2 SYDVKM. Trimming took off 2 bases at V and 2 bases at J, with 9 bases between the two ends. The CDR3 has 14 residues. The CDR3 sequence: CASSLGRRQETQYF. The CDR3 DNA sequence: TGTGCCAGCAGTTTAGGCAGGCGGCAAGAGACCCAGTACTTC.

The chain has TRBV25-1 and TRBJ1-1, with D unclear. Germline CDR1 reads MGHDK; CDR2 reads SYGVNS. The V gene lost 4 bases and the J gene lost 1 base, with 7 bases spanning the gap. The CDR3 loop spans 13 amino acids. The DNA for the CDR3 is TGTGCCAGCAGTGTTCTGCCGAACACTGAAGCTTTCTTT. It translates to CASSVLPNTEAFF.

The chain couples TRBV7-2 to TRBJ2-5; TRBD1 matches at 9 bases. Germline assignment: CDR1 SGHTA and CDR2 FQGNSA. J gave up 5 bases and V 4 bases, and 2 bases lay outside the gene matches. The CDR3 extends over 13 amino acids. CDR3 region: CASSSGQGETQYF. The CDR3 region has the DNA TGTGCCAGCAGCTCTGGACAGGGGGAGACCCAGTACTTC.

This clonotype was seen many times. V is TRBV27 and J is TRBJ2-7; 10 positions agree with TRBD2. Looked up from germline, CDR1 is MNHEY and CDR2 is SMNVEV (reference sequence). CDR3 size: 16 residues. Unmatched junction bases numbered 11, after V lost 5 bases and J lost 4 bases. CDR3 sequence: CASSSLSSGRGYEQYF. The CDR3 DNA reads TGTGCCAGCAGTAGTCTCTCGAGCGGGAGGGGGTACGAGCAGTACTTC.

V is TRBV15 and J is TRBJ2-1; D tentatively reads TRBD1 or TRBD2 (5 bases each). CDR1 LNHNV and CDR2 YYDKDF come from the germline V gene (reference sequence). V lost 7 bases and J 4 bases, leaving 11 bases between the germline ends. This CDR3 contains 13 residues. CDR3 sequence: CATNAGAYNEQFF. In DNA form, the CDR3 reads TGTGCCACCAACGCCGGGGCGTACAATGAGCAGTTCTTC.

This clonotype came up many times. This chain uses TRBV7-9 with TRBJ2-3; D is uncertain. The CDR3 covers 16 residues. Germline values: CDR1 SEHNR, CDR2 FQNEAQ (reference sequence). V lost 5 bases, J lost 1 base, and 16 bases lay in between. CDR3 coding DNA: TGTGCCAGCAGCCAAAAAGCACTCGCTGGCACAGATACGCAGTATTTT. This gives the protein CASSQKALAGTDTQYF.

A few counts support this clonotype. The rearrangement links TRBV11-2 to TRBJ1-1, with D uncertain. The germline V and J ends were trimmed by 10 bases and 3 bases, with 18 bases remaining between them. This CDR3 comprises 14 residues. The germline V gene encodes CDR1 SGHAT and CDR2 FQNNGV. CDR3 protein: CATRRAGLDTEAFF. CDR3 sequence (DNA): TGTGCCACCCGACGGGCGGGGTTGGACACTGAAGCTTTCTTT.

The rearrangement joins TRBV12-3 or TRBV12-4 to TRBJ2-1; D uncertain. V dropped 4 bases and J dropped 6 bases, with 10 bases sitting between them. The CDR3 extends over 13 amino acids. CDR3 residues: CASSSNNRNEQFF. The CDR3 region has the DNA TGTGCCAGCAGTTCAAACAACCGCAATGAGCAGTTCTTC.

Only a few counts were recorded for this clonotype. The chain is built from TRBV15 and TRBJ1-1; no firm D call. Per germline, CDR1 LNHNV and CDR2 YYDKDF (reference sequence). This CDR3 comprises 14 residues. The germline V and J ends were trimmed by 0 bases and 2 bases, with 7 bases remaining between them. Written as DNA, the CDR3 is TGTGCCACCAGCAGAGATCAGGATAACACTGAAGCTTTCTTT. Its protein is CATSRDQDNTEAFF.

This clonotype appeared many times. The chain has TRBV11-2 and TRBJ2-7; the match to TRBD2 covers 7 bases. This CDR3 has 15 residues. V lost 5 bases to trimming and J lost 2 bases; unmatched junction nucleotides: 9. From germline, CDR1 is SGHAT and CDR2 FQNNGV. The CDR3 DNA is TGTGCCAGCAGCCTTGGCGGGAGTTTCGCCTACGAGCAGTACTTC. This codes for CASSLGGSFAYEQYF. The whole variable domain, remainder taken from reference TRBV11-2 and TRBJ2-7, is EAGVAQSPRYKIIEKRQSVAFWCNPISGHATLYWYQQILGQGPKLLIQFQNNGVVDDSQLPKDRFSAERLKGVDSTLKIQPAKLEDSAVYLCASSLGGSFAYEQYFGPGTRLTVT.

This clonotype occurred many times. In DNA form, the CDR3 reads TGTGCCAGCAGGCCGGGACTAGCCTTCCGAATCAACACAGATACGCAGTATTTT. Amino acids: CASRPGLAFRINTDTQYF. This chain links TRBV27 with TRBJ2-3; 9 bases align to TRBD2. The V gene's germline CDR1 is MNHEY and CDR2 SMNVEV (reference sequence). The V segment lost 6 bases and the J segment 2 bases; nucleotides outside the gene matches: 15. The CDR3 is 18 residues long.

J is TRBJ2-1 and V is TRBV9, with 10 bases lining up with TRBD2. V was pared by 0 bases and J by 9 bases, with 9 bases of the junction left unmatched. There are 16 residues in the CDR3. The germline V gene encodes CDR1 SGDLS and CDR2 YYNGEE. The CDR3 sequence: CASSVGGTSGISEQFF. DNA for the CDR3: TGTGCCAGCAGCGTAGGAGGAACTAGCGGGATATCTGAGCAGTTCTTC.

The chain joins TRBV7-6 to TRBJ1-2, with D perhaps matching TRBD1 (5 bases). This CDR3 has 13 amino acids. V shed 4 bases and J shed 7 bases, with 13 bases lying between them. The germline V gene has CDR1 SGHVS and CDR2 FNYEAQ. The CDR3 DNA is TGTGCCAGCAGCTACTCAGGGAGAGTTGGCTACACCTTC. Translated: CASSYSGRVGYTF.

This clonotype appeared once. The chain couples TRBV19 to TRBJ1-5; 7 bases map to TRBD1. The germline CDR1 and CDR2 sequences are LNHDA and SQIVND (reference sequence). This CDR3 is 14 amino acids long. V dropped 6 bases and J dropped 5; count of bases not matched to a gene: 7. The CDR3 nucleotides read TGTGCCAGTAGCCCGGACAGGACCTATCAGCCCCAGCATTTT. Residues: CASSPDRTYQPQHF.

This clonotype showed up many times. The chain combines TRBV6-5 with TRBJ1-4, with TRBD1 matching over 7 bases. The CDR3 totals 15 residues. CDR1 and CDR2 (germline): MNHEY, SVGAGI. V was pared by 6 bases and J by 2 bases, with 6 bases of the junction left unmatched. CDR3 residues: CASRNRGATNEKLFF. The CDR3 DNA sequence: TGTGCCAGCAGGAACAGGGGAGCGACTAATGAAAAACTGTTTTTT.

In this sample, this clonotype turned up many times. The chain's CDR3 is CASSQVDILVYNEQFF. The CDR3 region has the DNA TGCGCCAGCAGCCAAGTGGACATCCTGGTCTACAATGAGCAGTTCTTC. This chain uses TRBV4-1 with TRBJ2-1; D is perhaps TRBD1 (5 bases). This CDR3 has 16 amino acids. Germline V gives CDR1 MGHRA, CDR2 YSYEKL. The V and J ends lost 1 base and 3 bases respectively, with 13 bases between them.